This TCR beta chain was profiled in a study of T cell responses to AZD1222 COVID-19 vaccine. Study-level results: Donors were mostly white British, more females; clonal diversity possibly underestimated. Reportedly, nearly half the spike-specific TCRs target unmutated variant regions. AZD1222 recipients seropositive at baseline numbered only six or seven.

The CDR3 sequence is 15 residues long. The V gene lost 2 bases and the J gene lost 5 bases, with 13 bases spanning the gap. Germline CDR1 is SGHTA and CDR2 is FQGNSA. Remarks on this clone: Its antigen is not identified.

Data came from immunoSEQ multiplex PCR; TCRdb stores just in-frame clones and leaves some out. The table has roughly 150,000 clones, roughly 90% seen once. The specimen comprised peripheral blood, sampled on day 0 of AZD1222 vaccination. V usage is TRBV7-2 and J usage is TRBJ2-4; D ambiguous. The sequence was obtained from an adult in good health. CDR3 residues: CASSLRFFGENIQYF. The CDR3 nucleotides are TGTGCCAGCAGCTTACGGTTTTTTGGGGAAAACATTCAGTACTTC.